Sequencing of this T cell receptor (beta chain) was carried out in a study of Ad26.COV2.S vaccination and SARS-CoV-2 variants. In the study overall: The Ad26.COV2.S arm of the COV1001 trial was where the donor was placed. Notes on the study in general: Breadth measured for non-spike TCRs was similar across vaccine and placebo recipients.

As to this clone: The antigen remains unidentified. This sample includes further DNA sequences coding for the same CDR3.

Germline V gives CDR1 MGHRA, CDR2 YSYEKL. V shed 4 bases, J shed 5 bases, and the junction held 4 bases outside the gene matches. The CDR3 loop spans 13 amino acids. The table came from immunoSEQ multiplex PCR; TCRdb's copy has only in-frame clones and leaves some out. This table holds about 390,000 clones, approximately 92% found once. The treatment was: roughly 18 received Ad26.COV2.S at low or high dose, single or two shots; roughly 5 received placebo; per-sample allocation not given. Day 63 following the first vaccine or placebo injection was when the samples were taken. This sequence joins TRBV4-1 and TRBJ2-5, with 7 bases matching TRBD2. The source of this sequence is a person between 18 and 65 years old who received the Ad26.COV2.S COVID-19 vaccine or a placebo. The input for sequencing was peripheral blood, taken in a trial of Ad26.COV2.S vaccine versus placebo. Here the CDR3 DNA reads TGCGCCAGCAGCCGTGGGGGGGTGGAGACCCAGTACTTC. Translated, it gives CASSRGGVETQYF.